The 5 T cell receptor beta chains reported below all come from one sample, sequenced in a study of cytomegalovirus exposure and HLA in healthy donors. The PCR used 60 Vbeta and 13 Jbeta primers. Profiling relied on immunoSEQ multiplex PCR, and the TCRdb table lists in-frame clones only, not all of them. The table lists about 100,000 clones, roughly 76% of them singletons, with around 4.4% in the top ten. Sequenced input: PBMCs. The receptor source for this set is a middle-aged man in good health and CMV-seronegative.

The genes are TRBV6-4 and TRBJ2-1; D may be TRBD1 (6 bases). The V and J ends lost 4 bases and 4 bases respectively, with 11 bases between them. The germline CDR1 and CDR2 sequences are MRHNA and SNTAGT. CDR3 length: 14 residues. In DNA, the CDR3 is TGTGCCAGCAGTGCCCAGGACAGTTACAATGAGCAGTTCTTC. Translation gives CASSAQDSYNEQFF.

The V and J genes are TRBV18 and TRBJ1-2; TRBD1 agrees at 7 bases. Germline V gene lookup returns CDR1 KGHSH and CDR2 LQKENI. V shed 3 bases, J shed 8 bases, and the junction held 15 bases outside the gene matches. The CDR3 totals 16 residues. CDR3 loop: CASSPILQGLKDGYTF. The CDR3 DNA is TGTGCCAGCTCACCGATTCTACAGGGGCTAAAGGACGGCTACACCTTC. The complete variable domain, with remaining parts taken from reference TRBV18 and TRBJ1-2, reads NAGVMQNPRHLVRRRGQEARLRCSPMKGHSHVYWYRQLPEEGLKFMVYLQKENIIDESGMPKERFSAEFPKEGPSILRIQQVVRGDSAAYFCASSPILQGLKDGYTFGSGTRLTVV.

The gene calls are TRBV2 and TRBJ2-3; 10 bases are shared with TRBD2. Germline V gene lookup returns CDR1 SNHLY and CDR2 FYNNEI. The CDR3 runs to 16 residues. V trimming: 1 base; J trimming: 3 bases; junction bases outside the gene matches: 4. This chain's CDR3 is CASSEGLAGETDTQYF. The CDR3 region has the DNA TGTGCCAGCAGTGAAGGGCTAGCGGGGGAAACAGATACGCAGTATTTT. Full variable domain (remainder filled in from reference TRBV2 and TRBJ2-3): EPEVTQTPSHQVTQMGQEVILRCVPISNHLYFYWYRQILGQKVEFLVSFYNNEISEKSEIFDDQFSVERPDGSNFTLKIRSTKLEDSAMYFCASSEGLAGETDTQYFGPGTRLTVL.

The CDR3 sequence: CASSLSLAGANEQFF. The CDR3 DNA reads as TGTGCCAGCAGCTTATCGTTAGCGGGGGCCAATGAGCAGTTCTTC. J is TRBJ2-1 and V is TRBV7-2, with 9 bases identical to TRBD2. The CDR3 is 15 amino acids. Germline V gene sequence: CDR1 SGHTA, CDR2 FQGNSA. J lost 6 bases, V lost 2 bases, and 5 bases had no gene match. Full variable domain (rest looked up from reference TRBV7-2 and TRBJ2-1): GAGVSQSPSNKVTEKGKDVELRCDPISGHTALYWYRQSLGQGLEFLIYFQGNSAPDKSGLPSDRFSAERTGGSVSTLTIQRTQQEDSAVYLCASSLSLAGANEQFFGPGTRLTVL.

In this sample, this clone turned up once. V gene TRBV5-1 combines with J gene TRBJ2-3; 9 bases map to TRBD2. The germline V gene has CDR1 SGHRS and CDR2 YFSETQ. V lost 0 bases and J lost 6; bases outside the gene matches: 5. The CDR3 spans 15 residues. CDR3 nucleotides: TGCGCCAGCAGCTTGGGCGGGGGGGCCCCGGATACGCAGTATTTT. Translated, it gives CASSLGGGAPDTQYF.